This TCR beta chain was captured by sequencing in a study of Ad26.COV2.S vaccination and SARS-CoV-2 variants. Looking at the study overall: In the COV1001 trial, the donor was in the Ad26.COV2.S arm. Intramuscularly, Ad26.COV2.S was given either once or twice, 56 days apart.

The treatment denotes: some 19 received Ad26.COV2.S at low or high dose, single or two shots; roughly 5 received placebo; per-sample allocation not given. Samples were taken on day 63 after the first vaccine or placebo injection. At a Boston site, the person donating was an adult of 18-55 years. An Ad26 vector carrying the Wuhan-strain SARS-CoV-2 spike served as the vaccine. Profiled with immunoSEQ multiplex PCR; TCRdb holds only in-frame clones, not every one. The data contain approximately 500,000 clones, roughly 87% of them singletons. Sequencing used peripheral blood, obtained in a trial of Ad26.COV2.S vaccine versus placebo. The origin of this receptor is a person between 18 and 60 years old who received the Ad26.COV2.S COVID-19 vaccine or a placebo.

The CDR3 DNA is TGTGCCAGCAGCGTAGGGACAACTGAAGCTTTCTTT. As protein: CASSVGTTEAFF. V usage is TRBV5-4 and J usage is TRBJ1-1, with D perhaps TRBD1 (6 bases). The CDR3 spans 12 residues. Germline loops: CDR1 SGHNT, CDR2 YYREEE (reference sequence). V was pared by 4 bases and J by 5 bases, with 9 bases between.